This T cell receptor beta chain was obtained from a study of T cell responses to AZD1222 COVID-19 vaccine. Across the study: Researchers grouped second doses given at about 4 or about 12 weeks into one pool. Findings and caveats of the study: As reported, nearly half of all spike-specific TCRs target variant regions that are unmutated.

The CDR3 totals 12 residues. Per germline, CDR1 LGHNA and CDR2 YNFKEQ. Trimming cost V 0 bases and J 5 bases, with 5 bases left between them. On this clone: Its cognate antigen is unknown.

Data came from immunoSEQ multiplex PCR; TCRdb stores just in-frame clones and leaves some out. The sample lists about 110,000 clones, 87% seen once, with approximately 1.3% in the top ten. This sequence was found in an adult in good health. Sequencing used peripheral blood, obtained on day 0 of AZD1222 vaccination. The genes are TRBV4-2 and TRBJ2-7; D uncertain. The CDR3 region is CASSQDGDEQYF. For the CDR3, the DNA is TGTGCCAGCAGCCAAGATGGGGACGAGCAGTACTTC.